A selection of T cell receptor beta chains follows, all from one sample in a study of blood T cells in healthy people across ages. TCRdb re-called the 5' RACE reads with MiXCR, one entry per CDR3 protein. The profile shows about 810,000 distinct CDR3 sequences, 35% to 40% of them singletons. Sequencing used blood. These receptor sequences come from a man aged 18 to 29 in good health. Both conserved end residues are part of each CDR3. D genes are given only for firm matches. Rows give clone size only sometimes, using once, few, many, or a class for an expanded clone.

clone_size	v_call	d_call	j_call	cdr3_aa	cdr3_nt
few	TRBV7-2	NA	TRBJ2-3	CASSLAWTGTDTQYF	TGTGCCAGCAGCTTAGCTTGGACAGGCACAGATACGCAGTATTTT
few	TRBV7-2	TRBD1	TRBJ1-5	CASSREGTGDQPQHF	TGTGCCAGCAGCCGAGAGGGGACAGGGGATCAGCCCCAGCATTTT
few	TRBV5-6	TRBD1	TRBJ1-2	CASSAGTGGTGYTF	TGTGCCAGCAGCGCTGGGACAGGGGGTACGGGCTACACCTTC
many	TRBV30	NA	TRBJ2-3	CAWSGPGVGDTQYF	TGTGCCTGGAGTGGCCCCGGGGTCGGCGATACGCAGTATTTT
many	TRBV10-3	TRBD1	TRBJ2-5	CAITKGAQETQYF	TGTGCCATCACTAAGGGGGCGCAAGAGACCCAGTACTTC
few	TRBV4-3	TRBD1	TRBJ1-6	CASSRDRASSYNSPLHF	TGCGCCAGCAGCCGGGACAGGGCTAGCTCCTATAATTCACCCCTCCACTTT
NA	TRBV6-2/TRBV6-3	TRBD2	TRBJ2-1	CASRYSLAGYNEQFF	TGTGCCAGCAGGTACTCCCTAGCGGGGTACAATGAGCAGTTCTTC
NA	TRBV27	NA	TRBJ2-5	CASSPPDNRRQYF	TGTGCCAGCAGTCCGCCGGACAACAGAAGGCAGTACTTC
few	TRBV7-9	TRBD1	TRBJ1-2	CASSSDREMVGGYTF	TGTGCCAGCAGCTCGGACAGGGAGATGGTGGGAGGCTACACCTTC
NA	TRBV7-9	NA	TRBJ1-5	CASSLVTGSRENQPQHF	TGTGCCAGCAGCTTAGTTACAGGGAGCCGGGAGAATCAGCCCCAGCATTTT
NA	TRBV18	NA	TRBJ2-7	CASSPEHHVEQYF	TGTGCCAGCTCACCAGAACACCACGTGGAGCAGTACTTC
NA	TRBV7-2	NA	TRBJ2-1	CASSLGTFLAFSYNEQFF	TGTGCCAGCAGCTTAGGTACCTTTTTGGCTTTCTCCTACAATGAGCAGTTCTTC
few	TRBV3-1	NA	TRBJ1-4	CASSQDLGSATNEKLFF	TGTGCCAGCAGCCAAGATTTGGGCTCGGCAACTAATGAAAAACTGTTTTTT
few	TRBV7-9	TRBD1	TRBJ1-1	CASSFDRGVGTEAFF	TGTGCCAGCAGCTTCGACAGGGGAGTTGGGACTGAAGCTTTCTTT
NA	TRBV7-2	NA	TRBJ2-1	CASSRAYLYNNEQFF	TGTGCCAGCAGCCGCGCCTACCTCTACAACAATGAGCAGTTCTTC
many	TRBV5-6	TRBD1	TRBJ1-2	CASTLARQGSYGYTF	TGTGCCAGCACCTTGGCCCGACAGGGATCGTATGGCTACACCTTC
NA	TRBV29-1	NA	TRBJ1-2	CSVDLSSNYGYTF	TGCAGCGTTGATCTTAGCAGTAACTATGGCTACACCTTC
few	TRBV12-3/TRBV12-4	NA	TRBJ1-1	CASSLVSRDTEAFF	TGTGCCAGCAGTTTAGTTTCCAGGGACACTGAAGCTTTCTTT
few	TRBV20-1	TRBD1	TRBJ1-5	CSARRRTGINQPQHF	TGCAGTGCTAGACGCCGGACAGGGATCAATCAGCCCCAGCATTTT
NA	TRBV7-2	NA	TRBJ2-3	CASSIPPERQYF	TGTGCCAGCAGCATTCCGCCGGAGAGGCAGTATTTT
NA	TRBV2	NA	TRBJ2-5	CASNDGQGSQETQYF	TGTGCCAGCAATGATGGGCAGGGGTCCCAAGAGACCCAGTACTTC
many	TRBV2	TRBD1	TRBJ1-2	CASSPTGGWGENYGYTF	TGTGCCAGCAGTCCAACAGGGGGCTGGGGGGAGAACTATGGCTACACCTTC
once	TRBV2	NA	TRBJ2-3	CASSERPTSTDAQYF	TGTGCCAGCAGTGAACGGCCAACTAGCACAGATGCGCAGTATTTT
NA	TRBV20-1	TRBD1	TRBJ1-5	CSARDRLKTYSNQPQHF	TGCAGTGCCCGGGACAGGCTTAAAACGTATAGCAATCAGCCCCAGCATTTT
NA	TRBV5-1	NA	TRBJ2-7	CASSQTTYEQYF	TGCGCCAGCAGCCAGACTACTTACGAGCAGTACTTC
many	TRBV6-2/TRBV6-3	TRBD1	TRBJ1-1	CATVPEGAIMNTEAFF	TGTGCCACCGTCCCTGAGGGGGCGATCATGAACACTGAAGCTTTCTTT